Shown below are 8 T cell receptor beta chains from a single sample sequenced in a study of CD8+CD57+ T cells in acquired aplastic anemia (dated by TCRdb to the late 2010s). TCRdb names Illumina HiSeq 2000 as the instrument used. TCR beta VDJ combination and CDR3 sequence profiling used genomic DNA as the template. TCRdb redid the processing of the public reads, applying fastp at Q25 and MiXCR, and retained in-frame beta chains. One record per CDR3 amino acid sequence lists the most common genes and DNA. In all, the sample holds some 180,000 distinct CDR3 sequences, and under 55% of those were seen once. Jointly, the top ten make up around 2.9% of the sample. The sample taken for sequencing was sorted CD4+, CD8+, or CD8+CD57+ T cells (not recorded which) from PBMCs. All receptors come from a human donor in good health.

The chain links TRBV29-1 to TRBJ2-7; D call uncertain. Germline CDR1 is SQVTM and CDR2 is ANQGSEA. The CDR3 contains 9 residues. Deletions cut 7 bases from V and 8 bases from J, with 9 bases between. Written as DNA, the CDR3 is TGCAGCGGCTATTCTCAGCAGTACTTC. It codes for CSGYSQQYF.

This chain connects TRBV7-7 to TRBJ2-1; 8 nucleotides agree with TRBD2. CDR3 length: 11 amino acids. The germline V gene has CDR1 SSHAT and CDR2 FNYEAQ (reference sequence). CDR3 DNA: TGTGCTAGCCCCCGGGAGGGAGGGCAGTTCTTC. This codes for CASPREGGQFF. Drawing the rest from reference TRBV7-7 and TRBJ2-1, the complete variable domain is GAGVSQSPRYKVTKRGQDVTLRCDPISSHATLYWYQQALGQGPEFLTYFNYEAQPDKSGLPSDRFSAERPEGSISTLTIQRTEQRDSAMYRCASPREGGQFFGPGTRLTVL.

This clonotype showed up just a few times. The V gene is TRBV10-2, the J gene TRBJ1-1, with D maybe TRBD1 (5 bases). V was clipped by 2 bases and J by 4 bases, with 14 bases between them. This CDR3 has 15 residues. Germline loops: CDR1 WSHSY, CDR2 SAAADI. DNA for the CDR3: TGCGCCAGCAGTGAGCGGGGCAGGTTGGGCACTGAAGCTTTCTTT. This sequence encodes CASSERGRLGTEAFF.

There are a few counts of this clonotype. The CDR3 coding sequence is TGCAGCCACCGGGGACAGGGACTCAATGAGCAGTTCTTC. It encodes CSHRGQGLNEQFF. The V call is TRBV29-1, the J call TRBJ2-1; 9 bases are a match to TRBD1. Per the germline V gene, CDR1 is SQVTM and CDR2 is ANQGSEA. V was pared by 8 bases and J by 6 bases, with 8 bases of the junction left unmatched. This CDR3 has 13 residues.

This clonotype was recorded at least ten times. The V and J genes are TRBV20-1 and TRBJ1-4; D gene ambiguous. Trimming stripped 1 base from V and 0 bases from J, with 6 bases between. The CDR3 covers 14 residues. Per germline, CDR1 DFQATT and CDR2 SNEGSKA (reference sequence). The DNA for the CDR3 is TGCAGTGCTAGAGTCTCCGCAACTAATGAAAAACTGTTTTTT. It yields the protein CSARVSATNEKLFF.

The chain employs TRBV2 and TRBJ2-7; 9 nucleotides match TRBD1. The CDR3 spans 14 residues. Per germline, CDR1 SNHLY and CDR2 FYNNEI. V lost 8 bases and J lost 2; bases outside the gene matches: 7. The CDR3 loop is CASQTGTGTYEQYF. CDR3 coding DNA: TGTGCCAGCCAGACCGGGACAGGGACCTACGAGCAGTACTTC.

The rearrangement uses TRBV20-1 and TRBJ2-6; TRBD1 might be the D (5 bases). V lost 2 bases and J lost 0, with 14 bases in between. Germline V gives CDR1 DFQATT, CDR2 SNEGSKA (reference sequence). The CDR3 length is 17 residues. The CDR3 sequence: CSARSQGKISGANVLTF. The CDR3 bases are TGCAGTGCTAGATCCCAGGGAAAGATCTCTGGGGCCAACGTCCTGACTTTC.

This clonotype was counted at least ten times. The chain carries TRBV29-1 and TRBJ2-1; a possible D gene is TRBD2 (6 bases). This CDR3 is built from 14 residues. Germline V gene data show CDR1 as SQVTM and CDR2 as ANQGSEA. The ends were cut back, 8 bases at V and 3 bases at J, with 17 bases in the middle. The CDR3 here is CSFERLVRYNEQFF. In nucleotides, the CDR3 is TGCAGCTTCGAGAGACTAGTTCGCTACAATGAGCAGTTCTTC.